Each of the 24 T cell receptor beta chains below was sequenced from the same sample in a study of T cell responses to AZD1222 COVID-19 vaccine (dated by TCRdb to the early 2020s). The library relied on the immunoSEQ multiplex PCR assay. Held by TCRdb, this immuneACCESS table contains in-frame sequences only and omits some clones. Under half of the omission traces to an unresolved V gene where checked; the cause of the rest is unknown. Across this sample there are 100,000 to 120,000 clones, with approximately 92% seen only once. Jointly, the top ten make up almost 2.5% of the sample. The time point label here, explained by the study, means: about 28 days (+/-7) after the second vaccine dose. Sample: peripheral blood, taken 28 days after the second AZD1222 dose. Receptors originate from an adult who received the AZD1222 COVID-19 vaccine.

The chain employs TRBV30 and TRBJ2-1, with D uncertain. The ends were cut back, 1 base at V and 9 bases at J, with 10 bases in the middle. Germline loops: CDR1 GTSNPN, CDR2 SVGIG (reference sequence). The CDR3 has 12 amino acids. CDR3 nucleotides: TGTGCCTGGAGTGCAAGTTTAAGTGAGCAGTTCTTC. Its translation is CAWSASLSEQFF.

The rearrangement joins TRBV10-3 to TRBJ1-4, with a weak D call TRBD1 (5 bases). The germline V and J ends were trimmed by 11 bases and 8 bases, with 18 bases remaining between them. The length of the CDR3 is 13 residues. In germline, CDR1 is ENHRY, CDR2 SYGVKD. In DNA, the CDR3 is TGTGCCTCAGCAGGGCAGGGTGAGGAAAAACTGTTTTTT. This codes for CASAGQGEEKLFF.

CDR3 in DNA: TGTGCCAGCAAACCCCGACAGGCGAATTCACCCCTCCACTTT. As protein: CASKPRQANSPLHF. The chain has TRBV6-5 and TRBJ1-6; D is possibly TRBD1 (6 bases). Germline V gene sequence: CDR1 MNHEY, CDR2 SVGAGI. This CDR3 is 14 amino acids long. V was cut by 7 bases and J by 7 bases, with 14 bases left in between.

This clone showed up just once. This chain connects TRBV14 to TRBJ1-1, with a possible D match to TRBD1 (6 bases). The CDR3 runs 14 residues. The germline CDR1 and CDR2 sequences are SGHDN and FVKESK. V dropped 3 bases and J dropped 5 bases, with 13 bases sitting between them. The CDR3 DNA follows: TGTGCCAGCAGCCACGGGGGGCCTTGGACTGAAGCTTTCTTT. Translation gives CASSHGGPWTEAFF.

The V call is TRBV7-6, the J call TRBJ2-7, with TRBD1 identical over 10 bases. Looked up from germline, CDR1 is SGHVS and CDR2 is FNYEAQ. Unmatched junction bases numbered 5, after V lost 2 bases and J lost 4 bases. The CDR3 extends over 15 amino acids. The CDR3: CASSLRDRGAYEQYF. In DNA, the CDR3 is TGTGCCAGCAGCTTAAGGGACAGGGGAGCGTACGAGCAGTACTTC.

The genes are TRBV3-1 (or the pseudogene TRBV3-2) and TRBJ2-5, with 12 bases aligning to TRBD2. This CDR3 has 15 amino acids. Losses at the gene ends were 4 bases for V and 2 bases for J; bases not matched to a gene: 2. Germline lookup yields CDR1 LGHDT and CDR2 YNNKEL (reference sequence). Here the CDR3 DNA reads TGTGCCAGCAGCCCGACTAGCGGGGGACAAGAGACCCAGTACTTC. Translated, it gives CASSPTSGGQETQYF.

This chain uses TRBV21-1 with TRBJ1-1. TRBV21-1 is a known pseudogene. The CDR3 sequence is 13 residues long. CDR3 DNA sequence: TGTGCCAGCAGCGCCGGGATGAACACTGAAGCTTTCTTT. Protein sequence: CASSAGMNTEAFF.

The gene calls are TRBV18 and TRBJ1-3; no definite D call. The CDR3 is 15 residues long. Trimming removed 6 bases at V and 0 bases at J, with 12 bases between. CDR1 and CDR2 from the germline V gene are KGHSH and LQKENI. This CDR3 reads CASSLDRLSGNTIYF. Written as DNA, the CDR3 is TGTGCCAGCTCGCTAGACCGCCTCTCTGGAAACACCATATATTTT.

V is TRBV19 and J is TRBJ1-1; D is unclear. Germline assignment: CDR1 LNHDA and CDR2 SQIVND (reference sequence). The CDR3 runs to 12 residues. Trimming stripped 5 bases from V and 5 bases from J, with 9 bases between. The CDR3 loop reads CASSQRHTEAFF. The CDR3 bases are TGTGCCAGTAGTCAGCGACATACTGAAGCTTTCTTT.

The genes are TRBV7-3 and TRBJ2-5; D gene ambiguous. In germline, CDR1 is SGHTA, CDR2 FQGTGA. Trimming shortened V by 1 base and J by 1 base, and 4 bases separated the two germline ends. The CDR3 totals 13 residues. The CDR3 is CASSLIPQETQYF. CDR3 sequence (DNA): TGTGCCAGCAGCTTAATTCCCCAAGAGACCCAGTACTTC.

The chain joins TRBV7-3 to TRBJ2-7, with D perhaps TRBD1 (6 bases). This CDR3 is built from 14 residues. Per the germline V gene, CDR1 is SGHTA and CDR2 is FQGTGA. Trimming took off 3 bases at V and 5 bases at J, with 14 bases between the two ends. In DNA form, the CDR3 reads TGTGCCAGCAGCTTCCAGGGTGCAGGGGACGAGCAGTACTTC. Amino acids: CASSFQGAGDEQYF.

The rearrangement uses TRBV7-9 and TRBJ2-2, with 10 bases aligning to TRBD2. CDR3 length equals 14 residues. The V segment lost 6 bases and the J segment 6 bases; nucleotides outside the gene matches: 4. Germline V gives CDR1 SEHNR, CDR2 FQNEAQ (reference sequence). The CDR3 nucleotides are TGTGCCAGCAGAACCGGGACTAGCGCCGGGGAGCTGTTTTTT. This translates into CASRTGTSAGELFF.

The chain recombines TRBV6-5 with TRBJ1-6; the match to TRBD1 covers 7 bases. CDR3 size: 15 residues. The trim removed 6 bases at V and 1 base at J, leaving 3 bases unmatched. Germline assignment: CDR1 MNHEY and CDR2 SVGAGI. CDR3 coding DNA: TGTGCCAGCAGGCAGACAGGGTCCTATAATTCACCCCTCCACTTT. Protein: CASRQTGSYNSPLHF.

The chain employs TRBV2 and TRBJ2-7; D might be TRBD1 or TRBD2, each matching 5 bases. Germline values: CDR1 SNHLY, CDR2 FYNNEI. V lost 8 bases to trimming and J lost 0 bases, with 14 bases between them. This CDR3 has 14 amino acids. CDR3 bases: TGTGCCAGCGTCTCGGGGCCGATCTCCTACGAGCAGTACTTC. Translation: CASVSGPISYEQYF.

The J gene is TRBJ2-7, the V gene TRBV28; 7 nucleotides match TRBD1. This CDR3 is built from 12 residues. After removal of 8 bases from V and 6 bases from J, the junction contained 7 bases not matched to a gene. The germline gives CDR1 MDHEN, CDR2 SYDVKM. This chain's CDR3 is CASGPGQAEQYF. The CDR3 nucleotides read TGTGCCAGCGGCCCCGGACAGGCCGAGCAGTACTTC.

The V gene is TRBV19, the J gene TRBJ2-2; a weak D match, TRBD1 (5 bases). In germline, CDR1 is LNHDA, CDR2 SQIVND (reference sequence). This CDR3 spans 15 amino acids. Trimming took off 3 bases at V and 0 bases at J, with 8 bases between the two ends. In nucleotides, the CDR3 is TGTGCCAGTAGTATCGTACAGGCGAACACCGGGGAGCTGTTTTTT. Translating gives CASSIVQANTGELFF.

The chain recombines TRBV28 with TRBJ2-7; 7 nucleotides line up with TRBD2. CDR1 MDHEN and CDR2 SYDVKM come from the germline V gene. The CDR3 contains 13 residues. V was clipped by 2 bases and J by 7 bases; unmatched bases: 5. The CDR3 DNA follows: TGTGCCAGCAGTTTAGGGCAGCGGGGTGAGCAGTACTTC. This encodes CASSLGQRGEQYF.

The chain is built from TRBV27 and TRBJ1-5; no clear D gene. V lost 5 bases to trimming and J lost 3 bases, with 11 bases between them. This CDR3 region has 14 residues. Germline V gene sequence: CDR1 MNHEY, CDR2 SMNVEV (reference sequence). The CDR3 DNA is TGTGCCAGCAGTCCGGACGGGCCCAATCAGCCCCAGCATTTT. Residues: CASSPDGPNQPQHF.

This clone appeared a single time. V and J are TRBV6-5 and TRBJ1-2; TRBD1 aligns across 7 bases. V lost 2 bases, J lost 5 bases, and 8 bases stayed unmatched. The CDR3 consists of 15 residues. Germline lookup yields CDR1 MNHEY and CDR2 SVGAGI. CDR3: CASSYGGDSVYGYTF. The DNA of the CDR3 is TGTGCCAGCAGTTACGGGGGGGACAGCGTATATGGCTACACCTTC.

This chain joins TRBV7-9 and TRBJ1-5; the D gene is possibly TRBD1 (6 bases). V gave up 5 bases and J gave up 6 bases, with 26 bases separating them. The length of the CDR3 is 18 residues. Germline V gene lookup returns CDR1 SEHNR and CDR2 FQNEAQ (reference sequence). The CDR3 spells CASSEGGASGILRQPQHF. CDR3 coding DNA: TGTGCCAGCAGCGAGGGGGGCGCCAGCGGTATTCTTCGTCAGCCCCAGCATTTT. The full variable domain, its missing parts supplied by reference TRBV7-9 and TRBJ1-5, is DTGVSQNPRHKITKRGQNVTFRCDPISEHNRLYWYRQTLGQGPEFLTYFQNEAQLEKSRLLSDRFSAERPKGSFSTLEIQRTEQGDSAMYLCASSEGGASGILRQPQHFGDGTRLSIL.

The chain links TRBV6-2 or TRBV6-3 to TRBJ2-2, with D hard to call. V lost 7 bases and J 5 bases, leaving 23 bases between the germline ends. This CDR3 has 17 residues. CDR1 and CDR2 from the germline V gene are MNHEY and SVGEGT. CDR3 region: CASIPSPEQVQTGELFF. For the CDR3, the DNA is TGTGCCAGCATCCCCTCTCCCGAGCAGGTTCAAACCGGGGAGCTGTTTTTT.

The chain uses TRBV30 and TRBJ1-5, with 7 bases fitting TRBD1. The CDR3 has 14 residues. V shed 5 bases and J 4 bases; nucleotides not matched to a gene: 8. Germline CDR1 and CDR2: GTSNPN and SVGIG (reference sequence). CDR3 coding DNA: TGTGCCTGGGGGCGGACAGGTGTAAATCAGCCCCAGCATTTT. It yields the protein CAWGRTGVNQPQHF.

The rearrangement joins TRBV25-1 to TRBJ1-6; D not resolved. The CDR3 length is 17 residues. Germline CDR1 is MGHDK and CDR2 is SYGVNS. V was trimmed by 1 base and J by 6 bases, leaving 16 bases between them. The CDR3 loop reads CASSEWAGRGGNSPLHF. The CDR3, as DNA: TGTGCCAGCAGTGAATGGGCAGGTAGAGGCGGTAATTCACCCCTCCACTTT.

This clone has a single count. The chain couples TRBV7-3 to TRBJ1-2; a possible D gene is TRBD1 (6 bases). The CDR3 is 14 residues long. V shed 5 bases and J shed 8 bases, with 18 bases lying between them. Germline lookup yields CDR1 SGHTA and CDR2 FQGTGA. As DNA, the CDR3 is TGTGCCAGCAGCATGACGGGGGGCGCAGAGGGCTACACCTTC. It yields the protein CASSMTGGAEGYTF.